A selection of T cell receptor beta chains follows, all from one sample in a study of identical twins. TCRdb passed the 5' RACE reads through MiXCR, listing each CDR3 protein once. Of nearly 900,000 distinct CDR3 sequences listed, around 12% are singletons. The sample also formed part of further work on yellow fever vaccine responses in identical twins.

The sequencing input was PBMCs. These receptors all stem from a woman between 18 and 30 years old in good health. The CDR3 runs from the conserved cysteine through the conserved F or W. A D gene is named only where the DNA matches it firmly. Clone size is given for some rows only: seen once, a few or many times, or a class if the clone is expanded.

>-|TRBV20-1|-|TRBJ2-5|13
CSASVWAGETQYF
TGCAGTGCTAGCGTCTGGGCGGGTGAGACCCAGTACTTC
>-|TRBV20-1|-|TRBJ2-7|13
CSARGREAHEQYF
TGCAGTGCCAGGGGCAGGGAGGCCCACGAGCAGTACTTC
>-|TRBV6-6|TRBD1|TRBJ1-1|13
CASSPQGAGQAFF
TGTGCCAGCAGTCCTCAGGGGGCGGGTCAAGCTTTCTTT
>few|TRBV20-1|-|TRBJ2-5|16
CSARATSSGSRETQYF
TGCAGTGCTAGAGCTACCTCCTCGGGATCCCGAGAGACCCAGTACTTC
>many|TRBV5-1|-|TRBJ2-1|14
CASSSTGSYNEQFF
TGCGCCAGCAGCTCTACAGGGTCCTACAATGAGCAGTTCTTC
>few|TRBV29-1|TRBD1|TRBJ2-1|12
CSLTRTGNEQFF
TGCAGCCTAACCAGGACAGGCAATGAGCAGTTCTTC
>few|TRBV6-1|-|TRBJ2-7|15
CASLRRLGNSYEQYF
TGTGCCAGCTTAAGGAGGTTGGGGAACTCCTACGAGCAGTACTTC
>few|TRBV7-2|-|TRBJ2-7|15
CASSLVASPAYEQYF
TGTGCCAGCAGCTTAGTAGCTAGCCCAGCCTACGAGCAGTACTTC
>few|TRBV28|TRBD1|TRBJ1-1|17
CASSLTGEGLGNTEAFF
TGTGCCAGCAGTTTGACAGGGGAGGGGTTAGGGAACACTGAAGCTTTCTTT
>many|TRBV7-8|TRBD2|TRBJ2-1|16
CASSLKAGSSYNEQFF
TGTGCCAGCAGCTTAAAAGCGGGAAGCTCCTACAATGAGCAGTTCTTC
>-|TRBV21-1|-|TRBJ1-6|16
CASMNLDRVKNSPLHF
TGTGCCAGCATGAATTTGGACAGGGTCAAAAATTCACCCCTCCACTTT
>-|TRBV19|-|TRBJ1-1|13
CATGATGNTEAFF
TGTGCCACCGGAGCGACAGGGAACACTGAAGCTTTCTTT
>few|TRBV20-1|TRBD1|TRBJ1-1|12
CSARFQGGEAFF
TGCAGTGCTAGGTTCCAGGGGGGTGAAGCTTTCTTT
>few|TRBV29-1|-|TRBJ2-2|13
CSVSPGEAGELFF
TGCAGCGTTTCTCCGGGTGAGGCCGGGGAGCTGTTTTTT
>-|TRBV20-1|TRBD1|TRBJ1-2|15
CSASRLFGQGHGYTF
TGCAGTGCCAGCCGATTATTTGGACAGGGCCATGGCTACACCTTC
>many|TRBV12-3/TRBV12-4|-|TRBJ1-5|16
CASSFGGFGSNQPQHF
TGTGCCAGCAGTTTTGGGGGCTTTGGAAGCAATCAGCCCCAGCATTTT
>many|TRBV9|-|TRBJ1-1|15
CASSVALAGNTEAFF
TGTGCCAGCAGCGTAGCTTTGGCAGGGAACACTGAAGCTTTCTTT
>few|TRBV28|-|TRBJ2-4|14
CASTSNTGLGFQYF
TGTGCCAGCACCTCAAATACAGGATTAGGATTTCAGTACTTC
>-|TRBV5-4|-|TRBJ1-2|12
CASSTGFFGYTF
TGTGCCAGCAGTACAGGGTTTTTCGGCTACACCTTC
>many|TRBV5-1|-|TRBJ2-3|15
CASSLMSREADTQYF
TGCGCCAGCAGCTTGATGAGCAGGGAGGCAGATACGCAGTATTTT
>few|TRBV7-6|TRBD2|TRBJ2-1|16
CASSLDLAGGLDEQFF
TGTGCCAGCAGCTTAGACTTAGCGGGGGGGCTAGATGAGCAGTTCTTC
>-|TRBV12-3/TRBV12-4|TRBD2|TRBJ2-5|15
CASSRRLAGQETQYF
TGTGCCAGCAGCCGGAGACTAGCGGGGCAAGAGACCCAGTACTTC
>many|TRBV15|-|TRBJ2-2|14
CATSRETGTGELFF
TGTGCCACCAGCAGAGAAACAGGGACCGGGGAGCTGTTTTTT
>many|TRBV5-5|-|TRBJ1-6|14
CASSLANKNSPLHF
TGTGCCAGCAGCTTGGCCAACAAGAATTCACCCCTCCACTTT
>many|TRBV3-1|-|TRBJ1-2|12
CASSPLGDGYTF
TGTGCCAGCAGCCCATTAGGAGATGGCTACACCTTC
>-|TRBV3-1|-|TRBJ2-1|14
CASTSGGGHNEQFF
TGTGCCAGTACCTCGGGTGGAGGCCACAATGAGCAGTTCTTC
>-|TRBV7-9|-|TRBJ2-3|15
CASSQGSVSTDTQYF
TGTGCCAGCAGCCAAGGCTCAGTTAGCACAGATACGCAGTATTTT
>-|TRBV5-1|TRBD1|TRBJ2-5|15
CASSQPTGGAETQYF
TGCGCCAGCAGCCAACCGACAGGGGGCGCGGAGACCCAGTACTTC